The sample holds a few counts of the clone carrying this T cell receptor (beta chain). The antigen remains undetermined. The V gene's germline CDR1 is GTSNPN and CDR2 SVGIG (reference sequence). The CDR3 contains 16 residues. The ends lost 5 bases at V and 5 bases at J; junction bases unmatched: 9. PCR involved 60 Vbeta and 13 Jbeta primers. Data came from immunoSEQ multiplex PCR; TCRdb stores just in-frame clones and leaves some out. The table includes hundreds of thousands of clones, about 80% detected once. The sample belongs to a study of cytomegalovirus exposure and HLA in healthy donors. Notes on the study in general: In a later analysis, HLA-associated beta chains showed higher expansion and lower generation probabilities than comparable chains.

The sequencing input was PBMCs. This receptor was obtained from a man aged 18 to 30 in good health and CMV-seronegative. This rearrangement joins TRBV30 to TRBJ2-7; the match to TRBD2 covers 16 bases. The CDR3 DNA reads TGTGCCTGGGCCTCAGGGACTAGCGGGGGGGAGGACGAGCAGTACTTC. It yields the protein CAWASGTSGGEDEQYF.